Presented here are 3 T cell receptor beta chains from one specimen sequenced in a study of blood T cell repertoires in COVID-19. The assay was immunoSEQ multiplex PCR, and TCRdb's table has in-frame clones only and misses some. The data hold approximately 100,000 clones, with more than 80% observed a single time. The sequenced sample consisted of peripheral blood. The receptors were gathered from a human donor in a cohort sampled during active COVID-19.

J is TRBJ2-4 and V is TRBV18, with D unresolved. V dropped 4 bases and J dropped 10 bases, with 17 bases sitting between them. The V gene's germline CDR1 is KGHSH and CDR2 LQKENI. The CDR3 runs to 14 residues. CDR3: CASSRGLGSGIQYF. The CDR3 DNA is TGTGCCAGCTCACGAGGCTTAGGTTCTGGGATTCAGTACTTC.

This chain joins TRBV24-1 and TRBJ2-3; D possibly corresponds to TRBD1 (7 bases). CDR1 is KGHDR and CDR2 is SFDVKD in the germline V gene. V was trimmed by 5 bases and J by 5 bases, leaving 13 bases between them. The CDR3 extends over 14 amino acids. This CDR3 reads CATSGNRGGDTQYF. CDR3 in DNA: TGTGCCACCAGTGGCAACAGGGGAGGAGATACGCAGTATTTT.

The DNA of the CDR3 is TGTGCCAGCAGCTTAGGAACAGATTATAATTCACCCCTCCACTTT. As protein: CASSLGTDYNSPLHF. The gene calls are TRBV11-3 and TRBJ1-6; D is uncertain. The CDR3 spans 15 residues. Germline V gene lookup returns CDR1 SGHNT and CDR2 YENEEA. The V gene lost 1 base and the J gene lost 4 bases, with 8 bases spanning the gap.